The 2 T cell receptor beta chains in this list originate from one sample, sequenced in a study of PD-L1 blockade in urothelial cancer. The assay was immunoSEQ multiplex PCR, and TCRdb's table has in-frame clones only and misses some. In the table there are over 30,000 clones, about 80% of which are singletons. Indicated time point: pretreatment peripheral blood. Sequencing used PBMCs, obtained around atezolizumab (anti-PD-L1) treatment. The source is a man in his sixties with urothelial cancer.

V and J are TRBV23-1 and TRBJ2-7; D unclear. TRBV23-1 belongs to the ORF category, with a function that is uncertain. Trimming left V 4 bases short and J 7 bases short, with 14 bases between. This CDR3 is 13 amino acids long. CDR3 bases: TGCGCCAGCAGTCGTCCGAGGCATTCTGAGCAGTACTTC. Translation gives CASSRPRHSEQYF.

The chain uses TRBV6-5 and TRBJ2-7, with 11 bases fitting TRBD2. V dropped 6 bases and J dropped 2; count of bases not matched to a gene: 6. The CDR3 has 15 amino acids. Germline V gene data show CDR1 as MNHEY and CDR2 as SVGAGI. CDR3 sequence: CASSSRLAGTYEQYF. The DNA of the CDR3 is TGTGCCAGCAGCAGCCGACTAGCGGGAACCTACGAGCAGTACTTC.